The T cell receptor (beta chain) under discussion was sequenced for a study of shared clonotypes between healthy human individuals. Study observations and caveats: When naive CD4 clonotypes were compared across a few donors, about 4.8% were shared.

The V and J ends lost 6 bases and 6 bases respectively, with 17 bases between them. Germline V gene sequence: CDR1 SNHLY, CDR2 FYNNEI. The CDR3 is 15 amino acids. Notes on this clone: The antigen is undetermined.

Evenly divided among several immunoSEQ plates was the genomic DNA of each subset. Assay used: immunoSEQ multiplex PCR; TCRdb lists only in-frame clones, some missing. The table lists more than 900,000 clones, about four fifths of them singletons, with under 0.8% in the top ten. Healthy HIV-negative adults without recent acute infections or vaccinations served as donors. Both subsets, CD45RA+ naive and CD45RA-negative memory, were split from the CD4+ cells. V and J are TRBV2 and TRBJ2-2; no firm D call. Sequenced input: memory CD4+ T cells from PBMCs. Subset defined: CD45RA-negative fraction. The receptor comes from a young man in good health. Some clones in this sample may be carry-over from other donors' samples. CDR3 nucleotides: TGTGCCAGCAGCGCAAAAACCTTATCTCCCGGGGAGCTGTTTTTT. Encoded protein: CASSAKTLSPGELFF.